This T cell receptor beta chain was observed in a study of blood T cell repertoires in COVID-19. Study in general: Nucleic acid was either cDNA or gDNA, and it came from T cells, B-cell-depleted T cells, or PBMCs.

The repertoire was sequenced with immunoSEQ multiplex PCR; TCRdb's copy has only in-frame clones and lacks some. The table shows approximately 230,000 clones, with about 89% occurring only once. V lost 6 bases and J lost 6; bases outside the gene matches: 11. There are 14 residues in the CDR3. Germline V CDR1 and CDR2: SQVTM, ANQGSEA. The chain uses TRBV29-1 and TRBJ1-5, with 7 positions matching TRBD1. The receptor was isolated from a young woman who had recovered from COVID-19. Source material: PBMCs or T cells enriched from blood (not recorded which). CDR3 DNA: TGCAGCGTCACCTCAAACCAGGGGGGTCAGCCCCAGCATTTT. This codes for CSVTSNQGGQPQHF.